The 28 T cell receptor beta chains below were found in one sample sequenced in a study of cytomegalovirus exposure and HLA in healthy donors. PCR used 60 Vbeta primers and 13 Jbeta primers. Only in-frame clones appear in the TCRdb table, and some are missing; sequencing was by immunoSEQ multiplex PCR. The data hold 74,000 or so clones, with 77% observed a single time. The sequencing sample was made of PBMCs. The receptors shown here come from a man over 45 in good health and CMV-seropositive.

The rearrangement links TRBV7-2 to TRBJ2-1; 7 bases map to TRBD2. Germline assignment: CDR1 SGHTA and CDR2 FQGNSA. CDR3 size: 15 residues. The J segment lost 0 bases and the V segment lost 1 base, leaving 0 bases of the junction unmatched. CDR3 DNA sequence: TGTGCCAGCAGCTTAGAGCGGGGCTCCTACAATGAGCAGTTCTTC. Its protein product is CASSLERGSYNEQFF.

There are a few counts of this clone. The chain combines TRBV18 with TRBJ2-7; perhaps TRBD2 as D (6 bases). The CDR3 totals 12 residues. Per the germline V gene, CDR1 is KGHSH and CDR2 is LQKENI. The CDR3 sequence is CASGLATWEQYF. DNA for the CDR3: TGTGCATCGGGACTGGCCACCTGGGAGCAGTACTTC. The full variable domain, rest sourced from reference TRBV18 and TRBJ2-7, is NAGVMQNPRHLVRRRGQEARLRCSPMKGHSHVYWYRQLPEEGLKFMVYLQKENIIDESGMPKERFSAEFPKEGPSILRIQQVVRGDSAAYFCASGLATWEQYFGPGTRLTVT.

This clone turned up a few times. The J gene is TRBJ1-5, the V gene TRBV11-2; 8 positions agree with TRBD1. With V trimmed by 5 bases and J by 7 bases, 13 bases remained unmatched. This CDR3 spans 16 amino acids. Looked up from germline, CDR1 is SGHAT and CDR2 is FQNNGV. The CDR3 sequence is CASSAGTTGERQPQHF. The CDR3 DNA is TGTGCCAGCAGCGCCGGAACGACAGGGGAGAGGCAGCCCCAGCATTTT.

This clone qualifies as medium-sized. The chain employs TRBV6-1 and TRBJ2-1; no definite D call. Germline V gives CDR1 MNHNS, CDR2 SASEGT. V lost 5 bases to trimming and J lost 6 bases, with 11 bases between them. This CDR3 has 13 residues. This CDR3 reads CASSSAVGNEQFF. CDR3 in DNA: TGTGCCAGCAGTTCGGCGGTTGGCAATGAGCAGTTCTTC.

The CDR3 nucleotides read TGTGCCAGCAGTGTTGAAGCGGGACCCAATGAGCAGTTCTTC. It yields the protein CASSVEAGPNEQFF. The chain joins TRBV6-4 to TRBJ2-1; 7 bases map to TRBD2. The junction had 6 bases not matched to a gene; V was cut back by 4 bases and J by 6 bases. Germline CDR1 MRHNA, CDR2 SNTAGT. This CDR3 has 14 amino acids.

The rearrangement uses TRBV19 and TRBJ2-1, with 7 bases fitting TRBD2. This CDR3 is 14 amino acids long. The junction had 7 bases not matched to a gene; V was cut back by 7 bases and J by 4 bases. Germline-derived CDR1 and CDR2 are LNHDA and SQIVND (reference sequence). CDR3 DNA sequence: TGTGCCAGTAAGTTATCTAGCGGATACAATGAGCAGTTCTTC. This encodes CASKLSSGYNEQFF. The full variable domain, rest sourced from reference TRBV19 and TRBJ2-1, is DGGITQSPKYLFRKEGQNVTLSCEQNLNHDAMYWYRQDPGQGLRLIYYSQIVNDFQKGDIAEGYSVSREKKESFPLTVTSAQKNPTAFYLCASKLSSGYNEQFFGPGTRLTVL.

The chain couples TRBV11-2 to TRBJ1-1; D is possibly TRBD1 (5 bases). Looked up from germline, CDR1 is SGHAT and CDR2 is FQNNGV. The CDR3 has 13 residues. V dropped 6 bases and J dropped 4 bases, with 12 bases sitting between them. The CDR3 DNA sequence: TGTGCCAGCAGTCGGGAGGGACGCACTGAAGCTTTCTTT. Protein sequence: CASSREGRTEAFF.

This chain joins TRBV29-1 and TRBJ1-4; maybe TRBD1 (5 bases). V lost 5 bases and J lost 8, with 18 bases in between. CDR1 is SQVTM and CDR2 is ANQGSEA in the germline V gene. The CDR3 runs 14 residues. The CDR3 coding sequence is TGCAGCGTTCCCATCGCAGGGTTGGGAGAAAAACTGTTTTTT. Its protein product is CSVPIAGLGEKLFF.

The chain has TRBV19 and TRBJ1-2, with D maybe TRBD1 (6 bases). V was shortened by 2 bases and J by 6 bases, with 13 bases between the two germline ends. Per germline, CDR1 LNHDA and CDR2 SQIVND (reference sequence). The CDR3 runs to 14 residues. CDR3 loop: CASSITDRFNGYTF. The CDR3, as DNA: TGTGCCAGTAGTATAACCGACAGGTTTAATGGCTACACCTTC. The full variable domain, with the rest looked up from reference TRBV19 and TRBJ1-2, is DGGITQSPKYLFRKEGQNVTLSCEQNLNHDAMYWYRQDPGQGLRLIYYSQIVNDFQKGDIAEGYSVSREKKESFPLTVTSAQKNPTAFYLCASSITDRFNGYTFGSGTRLTVV.

This chain links TRBV10-3 with TRBJ2-7; 12 nucleotides agree with TRBD2. The junction had 10 bases not matched to a gene; V was cut back by 7 bases and J by 3 bases. Germline loops: CDR1 ENHRY, CDR2 SYGVKD. The CDR3 runs 16 residues. The CDR3 spells CAITVGTSGHIYEQYF. The DNA of the CDR3 is TGTGCCATCACAGTTGGGACTAGCGGGCACATCTACGAGCAGTACTTC.

This clone was observed once. This chain connects TRBV7-9 to TRBJ1-1, with D possibly matching TRBD1 (5 bases). Trimming shortened V by 5 bases and J by 0 bases, and 13 bases separated the two germline ends. CDR3 length: 15 amino acids. Germline V gives CDR1 SEHNR, CDR2 FQNEAQ (reference sequence). Here the CDR3 reads CASSPATVMNTEAFF. The CDR3, as DNA: TGTGCCAGCAGCCCCGCGACAGTGATGAACACTGAAGCTTTCTTT.

This chain uses TRBV7-8 with TRBJ2-5; perhaps TRBD1 as D (6 bases). There are 15 residues in the CDR3. Trimming took 5 bases from V and 1 from J, leaving 14 bases between them. Germline CDR1 is SGHVS and CDR2 is FQNEAQ. The CDR3 region has the DNA TGTGCCAGCAGCGGGTGGGGGACAATCCAAGAGACCCAGTACTTC. Residues: CASSGWGTIQETQYF.

This sequence joins TRBV10-3 and TRBJ1-1; 10 nucleotides line up with TRBD1. There are 13 residues in the CDR3. The J segment lost 5 bases and the V segment lost 7 bases, leaving 4 bases of the junction unmatched. CDR1 ENHRY and CDR2 SYGVKD come from the germline V gene. CDR3 DNA sequence: TGTGCCATCATTGGACAGGGGGGGACTGAAGCTTTCTTT. Protein product: CAIIGQGGTEAFF.

V is TRBV28 and J is TRBJ2-1; D unclear. Germline V gene sequence: CDR1 MDHEN, CDR2 SYDVKM. The V end lost 3 bases, the J end lost 9 bases, and 6 bases lay between the germline ends. The CDR3 length is 11 residues. The CDR3 DNA sequence: TGTGCCAGCAGTTTGTTCGGTGAGCAGTTCTTC. Translating gives CASSLFGEQFF.

This chain uses TRBV5-1 with TRBJ2-3, with TRBD1 matching over 7 bases. Germline V CDR1 and CDR2: SGHRS, YFSETQ. V trimming: 0 bases; J trimming: 3 bases; junction bases outside the gene matches: 7. This CDR3 is 16 amino acids long. The CDR3 protein is CASSLVAGGVTDTQYF. The CDR3 nucleotides are TGCGCCAGCAGCTTGGTGGCAGGGGGAGTTACAGATACGCAGTATTTT. The complete variable domain, with remaining parts taken from reference TRBV5-1 and TRBJ2-3, reads KAGVTQTPRYLIKTRGQQVTLSCSPISGHRSVSWYQQTPGQGLQFLFEYFSETQRNKGNFPGRFSGRQFSNSRSEMNVSTLELGDSALYLCASSLVAGGVTDTQYFGPGTRLTVL.

This chain connects TRBV19 to TRBJ1-5; 10 nucleotides align to TRBD1. The ends lost 3 bases at V and 0 bases at J; junction bases unmatched: 2. This CDR3 contains 16 residues. CDR1 and CDR2 (germline): LNHDA, SQIVND (reference sequence). The CDR3 coding sequence is TGTGCCAGTAGTATCCGGACAGGGGGTAGCAATCAGCCCCAGCATTTT. Amino acids: CASSIRTGGSNQPQHF.

Note on this clone: The junction departs from germline at one end; a sequencing error may be responsible. CDR3 coding DNA: TGTGCCAGCAGCGTAGGTTACTCTGGGGCCAACGGCCTGACTTTC. This translates into CASSVGYSGANGLTF. V usage is TRBV9 and J usage is TRBJ2-6; tentative D call: TRBD1 (5 bases). CDR1 SGDLS and CDR2 YYNGEE come from the germline V gene. The CDR3 spans 15 residues.

The rearrangement uses TRBV19 and TRBJ1-2; D is perhaps TRBD1 (6 bases). Germline CDR1 is LNHDA and CDR2 is SQIVND (reference sequence). V lost 5 bases, J lost 7 bases, and 8 bases lay in between. The CDR3 extends over 11 amino acids. The CDR3 nucleotides are TGTGCCAGTAGTGGGGGCCGTGGCTACACCTTC. Amino acid sequence: CASSGGRGYTF.

CDR3 bases: TGTGCCAGCAGCGTAGCTACTAGCGGAACCTACCAAGAGACCCAGTACTTC. Translated, it gives CASSVATSGTYQETQYF. This rearrangement joins TRBV9 to TRBJ2-5; 8 bases match TRBD2. The CDR3 spans 17 residues. The germline CDR1 and CDR2 sequences are SGDLS and YYNGEE. V was pared by 0 bases and J by 0 bases, with 7 bases of the junction left unmatched.

The J gene is TRBJ1-1, the V gene TRBV11-3, with 7 bases that match TRBD1. The CDR3 sequence is 14 residues long. Trimming cost V 5 bases and J 11 bases; bases outside gene matches: 14. Per the germline V gene, CDR1 is SGHNT and CDR2 is YENEEA. The CDR3: CASSPRDSGLAAFF. CDR3 nucleotides: TGTGCCAGCAGCCCGCGGGACAGCGGCCTTGCGGCTTTCTTT.

The V and J genes are TRBV4-1 and TRBJ1-2, with 8 bases lining up with TRBD1. V was pared by 1 base and J by 8 bases, with 6 bases of the junction left unmatched. CDR1 is MGHRA, CDR2 YSYEKL, per germline. The length of the CDR3 is 14 residues. CDR3 DNA: TGCGCCAGCAGCCAAGGTGACAGGGGAGGAGGCTACACCTTC. Amino acid sequence: CASSQGDRGGGYTF.

The chain has TRBV18 and TRBJ2-2; tentatively, D is TRBD2 (6 bases). The CDR3 extends over 15 amino acids. The V end was cut by 1 base, the J end by 4 bases, with 10 bases between. The V gene's germline CDR1 is KGHSH and CDR2 LQKENI. CDR3 nucleotide sequence: TGTGCCAGCTCACCACAGCGGGTCAGCACCGGGGAGCTGTTTTTT. Its protein is CASSPQRVSTGELFF. Full variable domain (rest looked up from reference TRBV18 and TRBJ2-2): NAGVMQNPRHLVRRRGQEARLRCSPMKGHSHVYWYRQLPEEGLKFMVYLQKENIIDESGMPKERFSAEFPKEGPSILRIQQVVRGDSAAYFCASSPQRVSTGELFFGEGSRLTVL.

V is TRBV12-5 and J is TRBJ2-3, with 9 bases matching TRBD2. Per the germline V gene, CDR1 is LGHNT and CDR2 is FRNRAP. The CDR3 is 12 amino acids. The CDR3 bases are TGTGTAACTAGCGGGTCTACAGATACGCAGTATTTT. This codes for CVTSGSTDTQYF.

The chain recombines TRBV9 with TRBJ1-4, with D possibly matching TRBD1 (5 bases). Germline V lookup: CDR1 SGDLS, CDR2 YYNGEE. This CDR3 contains 16 residues. The V and J ends lost 0 bases and 10 bases respectively, with 19 bases between them. This CDR3 is CASSVGGTTAHGKLFF. DNA of the CDR3: TGTGCCAGCAGCGTAGGGGGCACCACGGCCCACGGAAAACTGTTTTTT.

V is TRBV27 and J is TRBJ2-1, with a weak D call TRBD2 (6 bases). Germline lookup yields CDR1 MNHEY and CDR2 SMNVEV (reference sequence). The germline V and J ends were trimmed by 7 bases and 7 bases, with 32 bases remaining between them. CDR3 size: 19 residues. CDR3 nucleotide sequence: TGTGCCAGCAAAACCCTTATTCGGGAGAAAGGTCCGCAAAGGAATGAGCAGTTCTTC. This gives the protein CASKTLIREKGPQRNEQFF.

In this sample, this clone turned up a few times. This chain links TRBV10-3 with TRBJ1-1; possible D gene TRBD1, 6 bases. Trimming stripped 8 bases from V and 1 base from J, with 17 bases between. Germline assignment: CDR1 ENHRY and CDR2 SYGVKD. The CDR3 extends over 15 amino acids. The CDR3 DNA is TGTGCCATCCAGGAGGGGGGGTTGGCGAACACTGAAGCTTTCTTT. Amino acid sequence: CAIQEGGLANTEAFF.

There are a few counts of this clone. The chain carries TRBV7-2 and TRBJ1-5, with D perhaps TRBD1 (6 bases). Germline CDR1 SGHTA, CDR2 FQGNSA. V lost 5 bases and J lost 2, with 13 bases in between. The CDR3 is 15 amino acids. The CDR3 bases are TGTGCCAGCAGCCCTCAGGGGACGGGCAATCAGCCCCAGCATTTT. It codes for CASSPQGTGNQPQHF.

The chain has TRBV4-3 and TRBJ1-1; D gene uncertain. Germline CDR1 and CDR2: LGHNA and YSLEER. Trimming took off 0 bases at V and 7 bases at J, with 9 bases between the two ends. This CDR3 is 13 amino acids long. The CDR3 region has the DNA TGCGCCAGCAGCCAAGAGGGAGGTTTTGAAGCTTTCTTT. Protein sequence: CASSQEGGFEAFF.